The rows below give T cell receptor beta chains drawn from one sample of a study of technical replicates of blood from a handful of donors. Generated by immunoSEQ multiplex PCR, the TCRdb table keeps only in-frame clones and is missing some. This sample has 95,000 to 100,000 clones, with around 96% found just once. Sample: T cells isolated from PBMCs. Receptors originate from a human donor in good health. Both conserved end residues are part of each CDR3. The D gene is left open where the match is weak. Only part of the rows carry a size: once, few, many, or a class if the clone is expanded.

CDR3aa,CDR3nt,len,v_gene,j_gene,d_gene,abundance
CASSWSQGAKTQYF,TGTGCCAGCAGTTGGTCCCAGGGGGCGAAGACCCAGTACTTC,14,TRBV6-1,TRBJ2-5,TRBD1,NA
CASSLLPTSGGYEQYF,TGCGCCAGCAGCTTACTCCCGACTAGCGGGGGCTACGAGCAGTACTTC,16,TRBV5-1,TRBJ2-7,TRBD2,once
CASSRDRGFEQYF,TGTGCCAGCAGCCGCGACAGGGGGTTCGAGCAGTACTTC,13,TRBV6-5,TRBJ2-7,TRBD1,NA
CASSLVGILAGEQFF,TGTGCCAGCAGCTTAGTTGGAATACTAGCGGGCGAGCAGTTCTTC,15,TRBV7-8,TRBJ2-1,TRBD2,NA
CASSSSDNGYTF,TGTGCCAGCTCCTCTTCAGATAATGGCTACACCTTC,12,TRBV18,TRBJ1-2,NA,once
CATWDRGNNEQYF,TGTGCCACCTGGGACAGGGGAAATAACGAGCAGTACTTC,13,TRBV6-1,TRBJ2-7,TRBD1,NA
CASSRHLAGDYNEQFF,TGCGCCAGCAGCCGACATCTAGCGGGAGATTACAATGAGCAGTTCTTC,16,TRBV4-1,TRBJ2-1,TRBD2,NA
CASRPGQGQGGYSNQPQHF,TGTGCCAGCAGGCCCGGGCAGGGACAGGGGGGATATAGCAATCAGCCCCAGCATTTT,19,TRBV2,TRBJ1-5,TRBD1,NA
CASLRGTGRHEQYF,TGTGCCAGCCTTAGGGGGACAGGTCGCCACGAGCAGTACTTC,14,TRBV28,TRBJ2-7,TRBD1,NA
CASSPGGYSYEQYF,TGTGCCAGCAGCCCGGGGGGTTACTCCTACGAGCAGTACTTC,14,TRBV9,TRBJ2-7,TRBD2,NA
CASSPNWNQPQHF,TGTGCCAGCAGCCCTAATTGGAATCAGCCCCAGCATTTT,13,TRBV7-9,TRBJ1-5,NA,NA
CAWSVSTNYGYTF,TGTGCCTGGAGTGTGAGCACTAACTATGGCTACACCTTC,13,TRBV30,TRBJ1-2,NA,NA
CASSRTGLAGRETQYF,TGTGCCAGCAGCCGGACCGGACTAGCGGGGCGAGAGACCCAGTACTTC,16,TRBV28,TRBJ2-5,TRBD2,NA
CASSVELATTDTQYF,TGTGCCAGCAGCGTAGAACTAGCGACCACAGATACGCAGTATTTT,15,TRBV9,TRBJ2-3,TRBD2,NA
CASSASRDEQYF,TGTGCCAGCAGCGCCTCGAGGGACGAGCAGTACTTC,12,TRBV7-8,TRBJ2-7,NA,NA
CASSLAGSNQPQHF,TGTGCCAGCAGCTTAGCCGGTAGCAATCAGCCCCAGCATTTT,14,TRBV7-9,TRBJ1-5,NA,NA
CASSLQPGTGDGGDTQYF,TGTGCCAGCAGTTTACAGCCTGGGACAGGGGATGGTGGAGATACGCAGTATTTT,18,TRBV27,TRBJ2-3,TRBD1,NA
CASSYPTGFEQYF,TGTGCCAGCAGTTATCCGACAGGGTTCGAGCAGTACTTC,13,TRBV7-9,TRBJ2-7,TRBD1,NA
CSIDSLETGELFF,TGCAGCATCGACAGCCTTGAGACCGGGGAGCTGTTTTTT,13,TRBV29-1,TRBJ2-2,NA,NA
CASSSLPGQGEKLFF,TGTGCCAGTAGTAGCCTCCCCGGACAGGGTGAAAAACTGTTTTTT,15,TRBV19,TRBJ1-4,TRBD1,NA
CASSIRANYGYTF,TGTGCCAGTAGTATACGAGCTAACTATGGCTACACCTTC,13,TRBV19,TRBJ1-2,NA,NA
CASAFQRNTEAFF,TGTGCCTCAGCGTTTCAGAGGAACACTGAAGCTTTCTTT,13,TRBV2,TRBJ1-1,NA,few
CASSIGPGIAKNIQYF,TGTGCCAGTAGTATTGGGCCAGGCATAGCCAAAAACATTCAGTACTTC,16,TRBV19,TRBJ2-4,NA,NA
CASSEGLAGVDEQFF,TGTGCCAGCAGCGAGGGACTAGCGGGAGTCGATGAGCAGTTCTTC,15,TRBV7-2,TRBJ2-1,TRBD2,NA
CASSPGDRAANQPQHF,TGTGCCAGCAGTCCGGGGGACAGGGCGGCCAATCAGCCCCAGCATTTT,16,TRBV28,TRBJ1-5,TRBD1,few
CASSQGTSGSYEQFF,TGTGCCAGCAGCCAAGGGACTAGCGGGAGCTATGAGCAGTTCTTC,15,TRBV4-2,TRBJ2-1,TRBD2,once
CASSSTGEQFF,TGTGCCAGCAGTTCCACAGGAGAGCAGTTCTTC,11,TRBV6-6,TRBJ2-1,NA,NA
CASSTGTSMMRAQFF,TGTGCCAGCAGCACCGGGACTAGTATGATGCGTGCGCAGTTCTTC,15,TRBV6-6,TRBJ2-1,TRBD2,NA
CASRRQGAYEQYF,TGTGCCAGCAGGAGACAGGGGGCTTACGAGCAGTACTTC,13,TRBV27,TRBJ2-7,TRBD1,NA